This T cell receptor beta chain was sequenced for a study of shared clonotypes between healthy human individuals. Measured with immunoSEQ multiplex PCR; TCRdb has only the in-frame clones, and not every one. The top ten hold 11% of the sample, which has more than 200,000 clones, over 60% seen once. The CDR3 is made up of 18 amino acids. Germline CDR1 LGHNA, CDR2 YSLEER. V was pared by 0 bases and J by 4 bases, with 7 bases of the junction left unmatched. V and J are TRBV4-3 and TRBJ2-1; 12 bases fit TRBD2. Sequencing was carried out using memory CD4+ T cells sorted from blood. The subset was: CD45RA-negative fraction. This clonotype originated in a man aged 30-40 years in good health. CDR3 region: CASSQDVTLAGGYNEQFF. CDR3 bases: TGCGCCAGCAGCCAAGATGTTACGCTAGCGGGAGGGTACAATGAGCAGTTCTTC.